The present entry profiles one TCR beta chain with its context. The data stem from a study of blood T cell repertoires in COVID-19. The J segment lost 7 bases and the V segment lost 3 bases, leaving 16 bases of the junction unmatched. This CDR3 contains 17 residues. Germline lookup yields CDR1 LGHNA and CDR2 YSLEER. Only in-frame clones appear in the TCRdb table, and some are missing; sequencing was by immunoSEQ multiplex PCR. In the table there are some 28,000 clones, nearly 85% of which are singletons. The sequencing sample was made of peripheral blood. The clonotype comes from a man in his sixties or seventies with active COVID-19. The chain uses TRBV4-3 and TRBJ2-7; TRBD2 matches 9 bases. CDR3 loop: CASSQQIAGAYLREQYF. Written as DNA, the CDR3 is TGCGCCAGCAGCCAGCAGATAGCGGGGGCCTACCTCCGGGAGCAGTACTTC.